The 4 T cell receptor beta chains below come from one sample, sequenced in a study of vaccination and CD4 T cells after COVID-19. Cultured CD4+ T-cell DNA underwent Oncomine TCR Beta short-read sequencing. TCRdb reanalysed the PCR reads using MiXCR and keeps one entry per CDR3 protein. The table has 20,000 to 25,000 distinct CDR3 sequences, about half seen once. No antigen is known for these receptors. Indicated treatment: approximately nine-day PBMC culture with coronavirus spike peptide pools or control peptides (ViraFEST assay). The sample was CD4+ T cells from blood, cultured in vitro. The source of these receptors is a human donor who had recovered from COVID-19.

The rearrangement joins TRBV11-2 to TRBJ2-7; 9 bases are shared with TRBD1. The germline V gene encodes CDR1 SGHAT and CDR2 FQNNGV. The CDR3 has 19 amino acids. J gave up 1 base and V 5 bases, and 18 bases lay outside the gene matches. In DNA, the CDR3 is TGTGCCAGCAGCAGCCGGGACAGGGAAAAGGGTGTCGGGTCCTACGAGCAGTACTTC. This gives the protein CASSSRDREKGVGSYEQYF.

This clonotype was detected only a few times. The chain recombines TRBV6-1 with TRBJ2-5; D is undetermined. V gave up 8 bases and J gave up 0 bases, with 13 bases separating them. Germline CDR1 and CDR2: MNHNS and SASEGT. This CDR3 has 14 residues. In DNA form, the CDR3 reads TGTGCCAGCCAGAACGCCCGCAACCAAGAGACCCAGTACTTC. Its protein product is CASQNARNQETQYF.

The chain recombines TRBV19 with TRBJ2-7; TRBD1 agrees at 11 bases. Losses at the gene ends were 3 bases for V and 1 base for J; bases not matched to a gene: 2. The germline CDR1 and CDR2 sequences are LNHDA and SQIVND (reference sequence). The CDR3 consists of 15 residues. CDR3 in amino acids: CASSIGQGASYEQYF. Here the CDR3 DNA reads TGTGCCAGTAGTATCGGACAGGGGGCGTCCTACGAGCAGTACTTC.

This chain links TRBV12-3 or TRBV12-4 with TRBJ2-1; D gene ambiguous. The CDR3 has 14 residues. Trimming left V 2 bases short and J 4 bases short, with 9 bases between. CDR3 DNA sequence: TGTGCCAGCAGTTTACTTTCGGATTACAATGAGCAGTTCTTC. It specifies CASSLLSDYNEQFF.